These 15 T cell receptor beta chains came from one sample sequenced in a study of beta chain features in type 1 diabetes. Study-wide results and limits: People with Type 1 diabetes carried modestly yet significantly shorter TCRB CDR3s in all four CD4+ subsets.

Expressed TCRB transcripts were sequenced after all isolated RNA was converted to cDNA. Repertoires were generated with immunoSEQ multiplex PCR, while TCRdb's copy carries only in-frame clones and drops some. The sample shows 200,000 to 250,000 clones, around 15% of them seen only once. Their specific antigens are unknown. Sequenced sample: naive CD4+ T cells from blood. All receptors derive from a man in his thirties or forties with type 1 diabetes.

The chain employs TRBV28 and TRBJ2-5; either TRBD1 or TRBD2 may supply D (5 bases each). The CDR3 sequence is 15 residues long. The ends were cut back, 6 bases at V and 7 bases at J, with 21 bases in the middle. CDR1 MDHEN and CDR2 SYDVKM come from the germline V gene. The CDR3 here is CASRPGPANSGTQYF. CDR3 DNA: TGTGCCAGCAGGCCGGGACCGGCTAACTCTGGGACCCAGTACTTC. Full variable domain (outside the CDR3, taken from reference TRBV28 and TRBJ2-5): DVKVTQSSRYLVKRTGEKVFLECVQDMDHENMFWYRQDPGLGLRLIYFSYDVKMKEKGDIPEGYSVSREKKERFSLILESASTNQTSMYLCASRPGPANSGTQYFGPGTRLLVL.

Regarding this clone: This CDR3 is also generated by other DNA sequences in the sample. This chain uses TRBV7-9 with TRBJ2-3; no firm D call. Germline CDR1 and CDR2: SEHNR and FQNEAQ (reference sequence). V was shortened by 5 bases and J by 2 bases, with 2 bases between the two germline ends. The CDR3 is made up of 11 amino acids. CDR3 DNA sequence: TGTGCCAGCAGCGTCACAGATACGCAGTATTTT. It yields the protein CASSVTDTQYF.

This clone showed up just a few times. This chain joins TRBV29-1 and TRBJ2-2; 13 bases map to TRBD2. Germline loops: CDR1 SQVTM, CDR2 ANQGSEA. The CDR3 has 16 residues. The V and J ends lost 6 bases and 5 bases, in that order; junction bases with no gene match: 9. The CDR3: CSVVGLAGEQTGELFF. CDR3 in DNA: TGCAGCGTCGTCGGACTAGCGGGAGAACAAACCGGGGAGCTGTTTTTT.

The chain employs TRBV7-9 and TRBJ1-4; D is unclear. The CDR3 runs to 13 residues. Per germline, CDR1 SEHNR and CDR2 FQNEAQ (reference sequence). V gave up 5 bases and J gave up 15 bases, with 19 bases separating them. CDR3 protein: CASSQTGPGTVFF. The DNA for the CDR3 is TGTGCCAGCAGCCAGACTGGGCCGGGCACGGTGTTTTTT. Using reference TRBV7-9 and TRBJ1-4 for the parts outside the CDR3, the full variable domain is DTGVSQNPRHKITKRGQNVTFRCDPISEHNRLYWYRQTLGQGPEFLTYFQNEAQLEKSRLLSDRFSAERPKGSFSTLEIQRTEQGDSAMYLCASSQTGPGTVFFGSGTQLSVL.

This clone has a handful of counts. The junction shows a germline mismatch at one end, possibly a read error. The gene calls are TRBV28 and TRBJ1-5; D unclear. The CDR3 runs 9 residues. Germline-derived CDR1 and CDR2 are MDHEN and SYDVKM. CDR3 region: CASSQPQHF. In DNA, the CDR3 is TGTGCCAGCAGTCAGCCCCAGCATTTT.

The rearrangement links TRBV7-9 to TRBJ2-4; a possible D gene is TRBD1 (6 bases). Per the germline V gene, CDR1 is SEHNR and CDR2 is FQNEAQ (reference sequence). V was cut by 1 base and J by 2 bases, with 12 bases left in between. The CDR3 spans 16 residues. CDR3 sequence (DNA): TGTGCCAGCAGCTTAGGTCTCGGGACAACCAAAAACATTCAGTACTTC. Amino acid sequence: CASSLGLGTTKNIQYF.

This clone was picked up a small number of times. The chain recombines TRBV27 with TRBJ2-7, with 7 positions matching TRBD1. Trimming cost V 4 bases and J 2 bases; bases outside gene matches: 5. The germline CDR1 and CDR2 sequences are MNHEY and SMNVEV (reference sequence). The length of the CDR3 is 14 residues. The CDR3 loop reads CASSSWDRTYEQYF. DNA of the CDR3: TGTGCCAGCAGTTCCTGGGACAGAACCTACGAGCAGTACTTC.

The V call is TRBV29-1, the J call TRBJ2-3; 9 positions match TRBD1. Germline lookup yields CDR1 SQVTM and CDR2 ANQGSEA. The CDR3 has 13 residues. After removal of 3 bases from V and 3 bases from J, the junction contained 1 base not matched to a gene. CDR3 nucleotide sequence: TGCAGCGTTGAGACAGGGGGGACAGATACGCAGTATTTT. This codes for CSVETGGTDTQYF.

This clone was observed a handful of times. V usage is TRBV6-6 and J usage is TRBJ2-3; 9 bases are a match to TRBD2. Germline CDR1 and CDR2: MNHNY and SVGAGI (reference sequence). This CDR3 is built from 14 residues. V lost 7 bases, J lost 2 bases, and 4 bases stayed unmatched. This CDR3 reads CASILGLATDTQYF. The CDR3 DNA follows: TGTGCCAGCATCCTGGGACTAGCCACAGATACGCAGTATTTT.

This clone was seen a few times. V is TRBV15 and J is TRBJ2-7; perhaps TRBD1 as D (6 bases). Germline-derived CDR1 and CDR2 are LNHNV and YYDKDF (reference sequence). The CDR3 totals 14 residues. The V end lost 0 bases, the J end lost 2 bases, and 8 bases lay between the germline ends. CDR3 region: CATSRDQGTYEQYF. The CDR3 DNA reads TGTGCCACCAGCAGAGATCAGGGGACCTACGAGCAGTACTTC.

This sequence joins TRBV29-1 and TRBJ2-3; D gene unclear. The germline V and J ends were trimmed by 2 bases and 5 bases, with 11 bases remaining between them. The CDR3 contains 13 residues. Germline V gives CDR1 SQVTM, CDR2 ANQGSEA. The CDR3 protein is CSVEQVHIDTQYF. The CDR3, as DNA: TGCAGCGTTGAACAGGTCCACATAGATACGCAGTATTTT.

This clone turned up a few times. This rearrangement joins TRBV7-9 to TRBJ2-4, with a tentative D call TRBD2 (6 bases). Trimming stripped 5 bases from V and 8 bases from J, with 13 bases between. CDR1 and CDR2 from the germline V gene are SEHNR and FQNEAQ (reference sequence). This CDR3 has 13 residues. CDR3 coding DNA: TGTGCCAGCAGCCCCAGGAGGGTATACATTCAGTACTTC. It yields the protein CASSPRRVYIQYF.

The gene calls are TRBV15 and TRBJ2-3; 13 bases agree with TRBD2. V dropped 3 bases and J dropped 2; count of bases not matched to a gene: 2. CDR1 is LNHNV, CDR2 YYDKDF, per germline (reference sequence). The CDR3 length is 16 residues. As DNA, the CDR3 is TGTGCCACCAGCAGGGGACTAGCGGGAAACACAGATACGCAGTATTTT. It is translated as CATSRGLAGNTDTQYF.

This clone was found a few times. The genes are TRBV30 and TRBJ2-6; unclear D gene. This CDR3 has 12 residues. In germline, CDR1 is GTSNPN, CDR2 SVGIG (reference sequence). Trimming removed 7 bases at V and 1 base at J, with 5 bases between. CDR3 bases: TGTGCCTTGCCTTCTGGGGCCAACGTCCTGACTTTC. Translated: CALPSGANVLTF.

The V call is TRBV7-2, the J call TRBJ2-1; the D gene is possibly TRBD2 (6 bases). The CDR3 consists of 15 residues. V lost 5 bases to trimming and J lost 5 bases, with 16 bases between them. The germline V gene encodes CDR1 SGHTA and CDR2 FQGNSA. The CDR3 DNA is TGTGCCAGCAGCCTTAGCTGGGGGGACCACAATGAGCAGTTCTTC. Amino acids: CASSLSWGDHNEQFF.